These T cell receptor beta chains were read from a single sample in a study of cytotoxic CD8 clonotypes in ibrutinib-treated CLL. The method was immunoSEQ multiplex PCR; TCRdb's version includes in-frame clones alone and lacks a portion of them. The repertoire has hundreds of thousands of clones, 79% of them found once; the top ten carry roughly 10%. Sequences were derived from PBMCs, sampled after 12 months of ibrutinib treatment. These receptors came from a human donor with chronic lymphocytic leukemia. Each CDR3 is given with its conserved first and last residue. Fields, in order: D gene, V gene, clone size, J gene, CDR3 protein, CDR3 DNA. A D gene is named only where the DNA matches it firmly. For some rows the clone size is stated as once, few or many, or as a class when expanded; others skip it.

>NA|TRBV7-9|NA|TRBJ2-7
CASSFLGDEQYF
TGTGCCAGCAGCTTTCTTGGGGACGAGCAGTACTTC
>TRBD2|TRBV5-8|NA|TRBJ2-1
CASSLAGLAYNEQFF
TGTGCCAGCAGCCTAGCGGGACTGGCCTACAATGAGCAGTTCTTC
>NA|TRBV25-1|once|TRBJ2-7
CASSDAAATPYEQYF
TGTGCCAGCAGTGACGCGGCGGCTACCCCCTACGAGCAGTACTTC
>TRBD1|TRBV14|NA|TRBJ2-1
CASSQATGHEQFF
TGTGCCAGCAGCCAGGCGACAGGGCATGAGCAGTTCTTC
>NA|TRBV7-9|NA|TRBJ2-2
CASSYLQGTGELFF
TGTGCCAGCAGCTACCTACAGGGTACCGGGGAGCTGTTTTTT
>NA|TRBV19|NA|TRBJ1-5
CASSMRGGGNQPQHF
TGTGCCAGTAGTATGCGAGGGGGTGGTAATCAGCCCCAGCATTTT
>NA|TRBV6-5|once|TRBJ1-1
CASSYRRDTEAFF
TGTGCCAGCAGTTACAGGCGGGACACTGAAGCTTTCTTT
>NA|TRBV27|NA|TRBJ2-1
CASSSQWNEQFF
TGTGCCAGCAGTTCACAGTGGAATGAGCAGTTCTTC
>TRBD2|TRBV5-6|NA|TRBJ2-7
CATLAGGPQGTGDEQYF
TGTGCCACCTTAGCGGGAGGCCCTCAGGGAACAGGGGACGAGCAGTACTTC
>TRBD2|TRBV19|NA|TRBJ2-5
CASSTPSGGAGTQYF
TGTGCCAGTAGTACCCCTAGCGGGGGGGCCGGGACCCAGTACTTC
>NA|TRBV6-1|NA|TRBJ1-1
CASRIGGRTEAFF
TGTGCCAGCAGGATCGGGGGGCGTACTGAAGCTTTCTTT
>NA|TRBV6-5|NA|TRBJ2-5
CASSRTGTTQETQYF
TGTGCCAGCAGTCGAACCGGGACAACCCAAGAGACCCAGTACTTC
>TRBD1|TRBV5-1|NA|TRBJ2-3
CASSTRDRAPDTQYF
TGCGCCAGCAGCACCCGGGACAGGGCCCCAGATACGCAGTATTTT
>NA|TRBV27|NA|TRBJ1-1
CASILNPGFTEAFF
TGTGCCAGCATCCTCAACCCCGGGTTCACTGAAGCTTTCTTT
>TRBD2|TRBV6-7|NA|TRBJ2-1
CASSYSKGLAGVGEQFF
TGTGCCAGCAGTTACTCGAAAGGACTAGCGGGAGTTGGTGAGCAGTTCTTC
>NA|TRBV5-4|NA|TRBJ2-7
CASSLADTYEQYF
TGTGCCAGCAGCTTGGCGGATACCTACGAGCAGTACTTC
>NA|TRBV18|NA|TRBJ1-1
CASSRAVTEAFF
TGTGCCAGCTCCAGGGCCGTCACTGAAGCTTTCTTT
>NA|TRBV6-1|NA|TRBJ2-7
CASSDQDLSYEQYF
TGTGCCAGCAGTGATCAGGACCTCTCCTACGAGCAGTACTTC
>TRBD1|TRBV29-1|NA|TRBJ1-4
CSVETGGGEKLFF
TGCAGCGTGGAAACAGGGGGCGGTGAAAAACTGTTTTTT
>TRBD1|TRBV5-1|NA|TRBJ2-2
CASSQGATITGELFF
TGCGCCAGCAGCCAGGGGGCAACGATCACCGGGGAGCTGTTTTTT